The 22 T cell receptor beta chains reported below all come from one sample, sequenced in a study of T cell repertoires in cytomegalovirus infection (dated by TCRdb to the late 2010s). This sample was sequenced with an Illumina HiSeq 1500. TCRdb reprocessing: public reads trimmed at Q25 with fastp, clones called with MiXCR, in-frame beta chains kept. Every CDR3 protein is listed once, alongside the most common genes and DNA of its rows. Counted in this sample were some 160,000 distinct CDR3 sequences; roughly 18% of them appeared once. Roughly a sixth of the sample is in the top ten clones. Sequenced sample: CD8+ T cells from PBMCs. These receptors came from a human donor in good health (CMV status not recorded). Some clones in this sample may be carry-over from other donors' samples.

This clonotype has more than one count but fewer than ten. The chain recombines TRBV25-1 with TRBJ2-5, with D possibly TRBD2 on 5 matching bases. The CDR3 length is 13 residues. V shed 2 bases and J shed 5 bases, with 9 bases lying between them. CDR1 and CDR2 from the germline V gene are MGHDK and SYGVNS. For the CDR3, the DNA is TGTGCCAGCAGTGAAACCAAGCGGGAGACCCAGTACTTC. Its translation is CASSETKRETQYF.

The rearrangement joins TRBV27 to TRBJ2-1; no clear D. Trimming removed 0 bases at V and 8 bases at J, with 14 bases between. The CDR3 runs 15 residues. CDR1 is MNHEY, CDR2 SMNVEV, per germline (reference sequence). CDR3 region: CASSLSGRFGHEQFF. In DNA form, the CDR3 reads TGTGCCAGCAGTTTATCGGGCCGGTTTGGGCATGAGCAGTTCTTC.

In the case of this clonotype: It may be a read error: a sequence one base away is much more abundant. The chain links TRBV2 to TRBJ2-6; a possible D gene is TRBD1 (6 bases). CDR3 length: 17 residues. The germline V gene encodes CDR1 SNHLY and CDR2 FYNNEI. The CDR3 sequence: CASSDRGRISGANGLTF. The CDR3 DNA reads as TGTGCCAGCAGTGACAGGGGCCGTATCTCTGGGGCCAACGGCCTGACTTTC.

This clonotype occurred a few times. CDR3: CASSLEQDSYEQYF. The CDR3 nucleotides read TGTGCCAGCAGCTTAGAACAGGACTCCTACGAGCAGTACTTC. The J gene is TRBJ2-7, the V gene TRBV7-9, with a weak D call TRBD1 (5 bases). Germline CDR1 SEHNR, CDR2 FQNEAQ (reference sequence). With 1 base removed from V and 0 bases from J, the gap between germline ends came to 7 bases. The CDR3 is made up of 14 amino acids.

Here the CDR3 reads CASSLPGAGGKYF. CDR3 sequence (DNA): TGTGCCAGCAGCTTACCAGGGGCGGGGGGCAAGTACTTC. The rearrangement joins TRBV7-2 to TRBJ2-7, with 8 bases matching TRBD2. The length of the CDR3 is 13 residues. Trimming cost V 2 bases and J 11 bases; bases outside gene matches: 8. Germline loops: CDR1 SGHTA, CDR2 FQGNSA.

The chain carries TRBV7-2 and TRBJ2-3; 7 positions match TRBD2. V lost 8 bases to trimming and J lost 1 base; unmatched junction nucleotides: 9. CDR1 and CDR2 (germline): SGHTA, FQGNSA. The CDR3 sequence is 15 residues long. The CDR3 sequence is CASLYLSGGTDTQYF. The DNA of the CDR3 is TGTGCCAGCCTCTATCTCAGCGGGGGCACAGATACGCAGTATTTT. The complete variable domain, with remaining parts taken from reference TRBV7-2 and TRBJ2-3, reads GAGVSQSPSNKVTEKGKDVELRCDPISGHTALYWYRQSLGQGLEFLIYFQGNSAPDKSGLPSDRFSAERTGGSVSTLTIQRTQQEDSAVYLCASLYLSGGTDTQYFGPGTRLTVL.

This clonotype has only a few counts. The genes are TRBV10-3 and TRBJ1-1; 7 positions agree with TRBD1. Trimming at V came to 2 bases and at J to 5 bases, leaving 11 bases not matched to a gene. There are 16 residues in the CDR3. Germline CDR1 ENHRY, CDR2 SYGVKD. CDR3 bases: TGTGCCATCAGTGAGGGCAGAACAGGGGATGATACTGAAGCTTTCTTT. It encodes CAISEGRTGDDTEAFF.

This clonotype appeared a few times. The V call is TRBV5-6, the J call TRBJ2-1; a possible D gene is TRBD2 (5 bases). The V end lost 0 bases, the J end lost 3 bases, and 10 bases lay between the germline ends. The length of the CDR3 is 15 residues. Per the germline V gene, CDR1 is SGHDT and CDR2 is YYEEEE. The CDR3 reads CASSLVARLYNEQFF. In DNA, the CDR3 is TGTGCCAGCAGCTTGGTAGCGAGGCTCTACAATGAGCAGTTCTTC. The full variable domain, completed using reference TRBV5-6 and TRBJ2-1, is DAGVTQSPTHLIKTRGQQVTLRCSPKSGHDTVSWYQQALGQGPQFIFQYYEEEERQRGNFPDRFSGHQFPNYSSELNVNALLLGDSALYLCASSLVARLYNEQFFGPGTRLTVL.

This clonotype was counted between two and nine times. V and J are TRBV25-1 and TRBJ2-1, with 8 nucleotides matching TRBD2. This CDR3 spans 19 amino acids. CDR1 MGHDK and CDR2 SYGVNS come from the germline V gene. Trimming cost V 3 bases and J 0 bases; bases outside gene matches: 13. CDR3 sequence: CASSDRRTSRSSSYNEQFF. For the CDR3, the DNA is TGTGCCAGCAGTGACCGGAGGACTAGCCGTTCTAGCTCCTACAATGAGCAGTTCTTC.

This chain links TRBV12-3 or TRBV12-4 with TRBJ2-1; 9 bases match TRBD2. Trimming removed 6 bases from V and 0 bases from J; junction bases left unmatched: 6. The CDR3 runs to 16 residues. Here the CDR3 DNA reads TGTGCCAGCAGCTGGACTAGCGTCTACTCCTACAATGAGCAGTTCTTC. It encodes CASSWTSVYSYNEQFF.

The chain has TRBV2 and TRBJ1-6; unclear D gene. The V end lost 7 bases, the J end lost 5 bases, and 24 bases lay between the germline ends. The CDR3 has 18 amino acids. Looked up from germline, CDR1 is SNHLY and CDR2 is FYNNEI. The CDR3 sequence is CASTTQARRGFDNSPLHF. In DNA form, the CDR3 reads TGTGCCAGCACCACCCAGGCCCGACGAGGGTTCGATAATTCACCCCTCCACTTT.

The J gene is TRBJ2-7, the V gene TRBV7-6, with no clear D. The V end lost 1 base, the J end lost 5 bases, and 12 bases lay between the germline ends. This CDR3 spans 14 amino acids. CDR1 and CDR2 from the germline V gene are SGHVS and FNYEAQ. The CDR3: CASSLGSPRNEQYF. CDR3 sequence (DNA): TGTGCCAGCAGCTTAGGAAGCCCACGGAACGAGCAGTACTTC.

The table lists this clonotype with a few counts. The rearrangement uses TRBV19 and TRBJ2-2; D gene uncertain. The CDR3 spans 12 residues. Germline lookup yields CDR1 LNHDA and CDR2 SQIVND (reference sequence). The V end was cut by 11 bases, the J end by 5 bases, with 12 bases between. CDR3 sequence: CALRLGTGELFF. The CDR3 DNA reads TGTGCCCTCCGGCTGGGGACCGGGGAGCTGTTTTTT.

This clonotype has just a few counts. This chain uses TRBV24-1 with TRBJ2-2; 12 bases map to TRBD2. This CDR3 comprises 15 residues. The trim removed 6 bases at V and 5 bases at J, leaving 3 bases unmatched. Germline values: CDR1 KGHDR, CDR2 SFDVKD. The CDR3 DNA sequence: TGTGCCACCAGTCCGACTAGCGGGAGAACCGGGGAGCTGTTTTTT. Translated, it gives CATSPTSGRTGELFF.

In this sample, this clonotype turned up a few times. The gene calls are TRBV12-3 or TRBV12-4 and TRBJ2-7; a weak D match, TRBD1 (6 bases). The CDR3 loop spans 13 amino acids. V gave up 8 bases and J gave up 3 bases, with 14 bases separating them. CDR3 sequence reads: CASVPETGYEQYF. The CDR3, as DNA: TGTGCCAGCGTGCCGGAGACAGGCTACGAGCAGTACTTC.

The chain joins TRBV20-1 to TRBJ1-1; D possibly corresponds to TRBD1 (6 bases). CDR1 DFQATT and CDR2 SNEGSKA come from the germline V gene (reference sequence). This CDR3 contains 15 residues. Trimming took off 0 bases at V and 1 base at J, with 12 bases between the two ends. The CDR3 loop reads CSARDQGHENTEAFF. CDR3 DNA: TGCAGTGCTAGAGACCAGGGACACGAGAACACTGAAGCTTTCTTT.

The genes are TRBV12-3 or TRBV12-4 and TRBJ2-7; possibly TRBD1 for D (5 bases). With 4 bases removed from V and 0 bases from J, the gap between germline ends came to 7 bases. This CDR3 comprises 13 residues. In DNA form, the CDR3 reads TGTGCCAGCAGTTCCGACAGCTCCTACGAGCAGTACTTC. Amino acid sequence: CASSSDSSYEQYF.

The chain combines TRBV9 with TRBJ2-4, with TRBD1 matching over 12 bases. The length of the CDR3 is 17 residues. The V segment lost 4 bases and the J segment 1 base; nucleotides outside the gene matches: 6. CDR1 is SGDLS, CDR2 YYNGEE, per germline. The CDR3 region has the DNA TGTGCCAGCAGCTTGGGACAGGGGGCCGGGGCCAAAAACATTCAGTACTTC. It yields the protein CASSLGQGAGAKNIQYF.

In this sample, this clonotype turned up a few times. The CDR3 sequence is CASSLDPGDEQFF. CDR3 bases: TGTGCCAGCAGCTTAGATCCCGGCGATGAGCAGTTCTTC. The chain recombines TRBV7-9 with TRBJ2-1; D remains unclear. The V and J ends lost 1 base and 8 bases respectively, with 9 bases between them. CDR1 and CDR2 (germline): SEHNR, FQNEAQ (reference sequence). This CDR3 contains 13 residues.

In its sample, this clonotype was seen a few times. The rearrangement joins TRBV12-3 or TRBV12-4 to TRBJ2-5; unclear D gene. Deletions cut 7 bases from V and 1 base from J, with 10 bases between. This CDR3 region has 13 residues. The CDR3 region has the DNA TGTGCCAGCACCCTGGGATTCCAAGAGACCCAGTACTTC. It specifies CASTLGFQETQYF.

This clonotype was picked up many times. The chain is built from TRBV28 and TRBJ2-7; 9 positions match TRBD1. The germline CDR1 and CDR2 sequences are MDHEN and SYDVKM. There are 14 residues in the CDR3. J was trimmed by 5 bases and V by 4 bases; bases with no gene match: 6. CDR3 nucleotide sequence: TGTGCCAGCAGTTACACAGGGGGCCAAAACGAGCAGTACTTC. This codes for CASSYTGGQNEQYF.

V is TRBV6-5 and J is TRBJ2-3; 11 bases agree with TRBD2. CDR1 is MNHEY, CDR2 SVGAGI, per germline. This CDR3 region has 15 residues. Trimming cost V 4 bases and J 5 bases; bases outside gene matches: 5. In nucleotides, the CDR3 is TGTGCCAGCAGTTCACTAGCGGGAGAGCTAGATACGCAGTATTTT. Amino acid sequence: CASSSLAGELDTQYF.